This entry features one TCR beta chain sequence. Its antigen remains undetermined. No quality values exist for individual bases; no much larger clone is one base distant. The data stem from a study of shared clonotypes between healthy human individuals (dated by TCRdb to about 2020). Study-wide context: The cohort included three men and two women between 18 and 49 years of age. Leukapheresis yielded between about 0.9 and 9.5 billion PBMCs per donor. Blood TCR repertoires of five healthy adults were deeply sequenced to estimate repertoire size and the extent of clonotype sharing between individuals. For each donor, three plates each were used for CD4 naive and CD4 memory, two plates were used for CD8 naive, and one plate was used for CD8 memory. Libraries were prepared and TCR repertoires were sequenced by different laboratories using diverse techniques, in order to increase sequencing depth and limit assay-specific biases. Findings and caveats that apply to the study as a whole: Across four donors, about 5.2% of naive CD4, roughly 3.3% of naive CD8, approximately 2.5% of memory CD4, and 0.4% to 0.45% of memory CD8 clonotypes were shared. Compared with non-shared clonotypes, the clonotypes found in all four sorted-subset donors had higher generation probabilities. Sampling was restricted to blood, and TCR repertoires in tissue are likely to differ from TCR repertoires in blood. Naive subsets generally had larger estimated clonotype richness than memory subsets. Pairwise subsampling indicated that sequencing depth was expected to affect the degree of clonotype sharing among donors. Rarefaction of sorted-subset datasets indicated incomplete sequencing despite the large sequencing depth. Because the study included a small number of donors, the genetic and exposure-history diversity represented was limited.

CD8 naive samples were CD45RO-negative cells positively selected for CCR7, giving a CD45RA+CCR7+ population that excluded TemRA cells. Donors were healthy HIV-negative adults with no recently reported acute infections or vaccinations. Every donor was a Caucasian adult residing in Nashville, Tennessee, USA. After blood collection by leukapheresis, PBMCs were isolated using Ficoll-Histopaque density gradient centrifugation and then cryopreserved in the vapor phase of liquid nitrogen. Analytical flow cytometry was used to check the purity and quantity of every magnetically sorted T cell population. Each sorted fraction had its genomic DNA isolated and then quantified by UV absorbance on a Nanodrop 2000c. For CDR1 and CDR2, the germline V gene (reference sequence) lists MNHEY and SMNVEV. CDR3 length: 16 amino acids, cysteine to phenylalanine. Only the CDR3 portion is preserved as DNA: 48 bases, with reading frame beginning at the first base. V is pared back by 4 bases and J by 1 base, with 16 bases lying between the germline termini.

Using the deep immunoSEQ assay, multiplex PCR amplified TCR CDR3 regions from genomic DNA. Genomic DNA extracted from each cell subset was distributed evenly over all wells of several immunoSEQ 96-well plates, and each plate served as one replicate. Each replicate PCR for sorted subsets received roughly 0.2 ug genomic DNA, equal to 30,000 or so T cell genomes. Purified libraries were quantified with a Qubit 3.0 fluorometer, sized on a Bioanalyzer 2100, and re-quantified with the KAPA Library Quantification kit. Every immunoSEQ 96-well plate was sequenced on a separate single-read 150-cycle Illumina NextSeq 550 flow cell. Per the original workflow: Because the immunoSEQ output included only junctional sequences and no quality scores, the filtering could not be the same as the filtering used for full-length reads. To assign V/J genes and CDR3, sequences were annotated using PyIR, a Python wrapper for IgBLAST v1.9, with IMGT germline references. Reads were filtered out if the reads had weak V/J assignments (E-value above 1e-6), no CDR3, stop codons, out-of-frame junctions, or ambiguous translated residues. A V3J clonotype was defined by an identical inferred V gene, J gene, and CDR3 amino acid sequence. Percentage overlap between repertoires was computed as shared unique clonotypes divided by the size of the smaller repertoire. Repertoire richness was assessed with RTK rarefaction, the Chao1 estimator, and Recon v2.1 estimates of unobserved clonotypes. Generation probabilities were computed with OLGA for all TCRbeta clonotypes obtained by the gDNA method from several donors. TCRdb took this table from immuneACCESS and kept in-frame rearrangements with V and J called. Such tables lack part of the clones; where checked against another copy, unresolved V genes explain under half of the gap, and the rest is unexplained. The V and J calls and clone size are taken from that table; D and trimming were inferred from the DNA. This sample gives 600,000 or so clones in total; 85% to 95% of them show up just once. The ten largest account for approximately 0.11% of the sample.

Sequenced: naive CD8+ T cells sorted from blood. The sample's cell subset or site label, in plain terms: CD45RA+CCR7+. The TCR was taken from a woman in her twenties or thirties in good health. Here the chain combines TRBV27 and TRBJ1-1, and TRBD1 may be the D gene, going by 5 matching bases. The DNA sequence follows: TGTGCCAGCAGTTACTCCCGGGGGGAGAAGAACACTGAAGCTTTCTTT. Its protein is CASSYSRGEKNTEAFF.